This T cell receptor (beta chain) is drawn from a study of CD8 T cells in ankylosing spondylitis. In germline, CDR1 is LGHNA, CDR2 YNFKEQ. There are 15 residues in the CDR3. The J segment lost 2 bases and the V segment lost 1 base, leaving 3 bases of the junction unmatched. In the case of this clonotype: Antigen: not known.

Study-wide results and caveats: Seemingly characteristic of ankylosing spondylitis blood was a TCR beta motif consisting of eight highly homologous variants. Enrichment of disease-linked clones was reportedly significant in matched ankylosing spondylitis synovial fluid.

For TCR beta, libraries came from quantitative 5'-RACE with molecular barcodes. TCRdb recomputed calls from the 5' RACE reads with MiXCR, one row per CDR3 protein. The sample holds 750,000 to 850,000 distinct CDR3 sequences, about 10% seen once. The chain has TRBV4-2 and TRBJ2-7; 9 nucleotides align to TRBD2. The clonotype originates from a male donor with ankylosing spondylitis. Sequenced: blood, either unsorted or a sorted T cell fraction (not recorded which). DNA of the CDR3: TGTGCCAGCAGCCAAGGACTAGCGGCAACCTACGAGCAGTACTTC. Translated, it gives CASSQGLAATYEQYF.